The following is a T cell receptor (beta chain) sequence with its context. Antigen specificity is unknown. These data originate in a study of early T cells in non-severe SARS-CoV-2 infection. For the study at large: Alpha and beta chains were unpaired, from unsorted whole-blood bulk RNA. Study-wide findings and caveats: CD4 and private specificities were missed by VDJdb matching, which favored anti-spike CD8 responses.

The protocol attached unique molecular identifiers to individual cDNA molecules. TCRdb ran MiXCR on the 5' RACE reads and lists one entry per CDR3 protein. Here the sample spans around 64,000 distinct CDR3 sequences, roughly 10% being singletons. The CDR3 consists of 14 residues. Germline V gene sequence: CDR1 SGHRS, CDR2 YFSETQ. Trimming removed 0 bases from V and 0 bases from J, with 6 bases in between. Here the sequenced sample was whole blood, taken at baseline. The gene calls are TRBV5-1 and TRBJ2-5; possible D gene TRBD1, 5 bases. This sequence was found in an adult who was a healthcare worker with PCR-confirmed SARS-CoV-2 infection or an uninfected control (not recorded which). DNA for the CDR3: TGCGCCAGCAGCTTGGTAGGGGACCAAGAGACCCAGTACTTC. Residues: CASSLVGDQETQYF.